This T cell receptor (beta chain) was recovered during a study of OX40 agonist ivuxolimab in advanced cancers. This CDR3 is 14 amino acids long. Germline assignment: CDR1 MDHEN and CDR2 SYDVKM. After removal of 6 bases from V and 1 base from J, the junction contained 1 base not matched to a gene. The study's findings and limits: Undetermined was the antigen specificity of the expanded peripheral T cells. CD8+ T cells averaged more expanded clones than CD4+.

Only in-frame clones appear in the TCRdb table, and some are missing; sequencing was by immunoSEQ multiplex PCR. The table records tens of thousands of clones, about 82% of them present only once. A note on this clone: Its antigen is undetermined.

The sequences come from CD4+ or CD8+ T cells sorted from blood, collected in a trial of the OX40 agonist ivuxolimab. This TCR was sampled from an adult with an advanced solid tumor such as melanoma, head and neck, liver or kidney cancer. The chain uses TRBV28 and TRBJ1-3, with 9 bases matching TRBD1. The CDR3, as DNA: TGTGCCAGCAGGGGGACAGGGTCTGGAAACACCATATATTTT. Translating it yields CASRGTGSGNTIYF.